This T cell receptor (beta chain) appears in the sequencing data of a study of blood T cell repertoires in COVID-19. Turning to the study itself: The United States, Italy and Spain were the sources of the acute and convalescent COVID-19 samples. PBMCs, B-cell-depleted T cells, or T cells provided the cDNA or gDNA that made up the material.

As originally analysed: Estimation of nucleated cell counts was performed using reference gene primer amplification. The data were produced by immunoSEQ multiplex PCR, yet TCRdb's version contains in-frame clones alone and is incomplete. The V and J calls and clone size come from that table; D and trimming were worked out from the DNA. The sample has about 160,000 clones, 75% to 90% seen once. Germline CDR1 and CDR2: GTSNPN and SVGIG (reference sequence). The V gene lost 1 base and the J gene lost 7 bases, with 10 bases spanning the gap. This CDR3 region has 13 residues. The genes are TRBV30 and TRBJ1-4; D is perhaps TRBD1 (6 bases). This TCR came from a woman of 80 years or more with active or convalescent COVID-19. Material for sequencing was peripheral blood. The CDR3 DNA follows: TGTGCCTGGAGTGCCCAGGGGCGTGAAAAACTGTTTTTT. It yields the protein CAWSAQGREKLFF.